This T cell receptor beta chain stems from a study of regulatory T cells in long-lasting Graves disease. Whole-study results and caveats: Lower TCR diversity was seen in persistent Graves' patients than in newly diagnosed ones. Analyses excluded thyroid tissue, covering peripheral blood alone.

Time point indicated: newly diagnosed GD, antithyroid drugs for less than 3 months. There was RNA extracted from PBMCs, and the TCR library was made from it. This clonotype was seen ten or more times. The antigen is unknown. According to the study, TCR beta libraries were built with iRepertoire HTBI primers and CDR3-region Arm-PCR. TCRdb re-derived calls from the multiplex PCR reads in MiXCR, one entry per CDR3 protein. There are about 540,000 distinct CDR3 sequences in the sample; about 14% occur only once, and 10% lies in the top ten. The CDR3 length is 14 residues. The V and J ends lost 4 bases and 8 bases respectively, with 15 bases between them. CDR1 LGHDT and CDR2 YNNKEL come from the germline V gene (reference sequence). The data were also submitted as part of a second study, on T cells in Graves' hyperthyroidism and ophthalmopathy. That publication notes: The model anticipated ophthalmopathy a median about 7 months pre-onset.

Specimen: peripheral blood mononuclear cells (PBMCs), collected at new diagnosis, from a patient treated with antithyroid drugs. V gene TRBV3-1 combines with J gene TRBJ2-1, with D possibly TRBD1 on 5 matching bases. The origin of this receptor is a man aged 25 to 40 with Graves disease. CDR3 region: CASSPPGYPDEQFF. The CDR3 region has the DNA TGTGCCAGCAGCCCCCCAGGGTACCCCGATGAGCAGTTCTTC.